The 3 T cell receptor beta chains given below trace back to one sample, sequenced in a study of CD8 T cells in Susac syndrome. Reverse transcription used about 0.5 to 1 ug RNA and random hexamers. TCRdb passed the immunoSEQ multiplex PCR reads through MiXCR, listing each CDR3 protein once. Among about 150,000 distinct CDR3 sequences, less than 97% were seen once, and the ten largest hold 0.15%. Sequenced: CD8+ T cells from PBMCs. The receptors stem from a human donor with multiple sclerosis.

The chain uses TRBV12-3 or TRBV12-4 and TRBJ2-3; 9 nucleotides align to TRBD2. V shed 3 bases and J 4 bases; nucleotides not matched to a gene: 8. The length of the CDR3 is 16 residues. As DNA, the CDR3 is TGTGCCAGCAGTTTGACGAGCAGCGGGGGGTCAGATACGCAGTATTTT. Translating it yields CASSLTSSGGSDTQYF.

The chain is built from TRBV4-1 and TRBJ2-1; the D call may be TRBD1 or TRBD2 (5 bases each). Trimming shortened V by 3 bases and J by 3 bases, and 9 bases separated the two germline ends. Germline loops: CDR1 MGHRA, CDR2 YSYEKL. This CDR3 has 14 amino acids. CDR3: CASSQGPDYNEQFF. The DNA of the CDR3 is TGCGCCAGCAGCCAGGGACCCGACTACAATGAGCAGTTCTTC.

This rearrangement joins TRBV7-9 to TRBJ2-7, with D unresolved. CDR1 and CDR2 (germline): SEHNR, FQNEAQ (reference sequence). This CDR3 is 14 amino acids long. V gave up 6 bases and J gave up 5 bases, with 17 bases separating them. The CDR3 protein is CASSHPNVPNEQYV. CDR3 coding DNA: TGTGCCAGCAGTCACCCTAATGTACCTAACGAGCAGTACGTC.